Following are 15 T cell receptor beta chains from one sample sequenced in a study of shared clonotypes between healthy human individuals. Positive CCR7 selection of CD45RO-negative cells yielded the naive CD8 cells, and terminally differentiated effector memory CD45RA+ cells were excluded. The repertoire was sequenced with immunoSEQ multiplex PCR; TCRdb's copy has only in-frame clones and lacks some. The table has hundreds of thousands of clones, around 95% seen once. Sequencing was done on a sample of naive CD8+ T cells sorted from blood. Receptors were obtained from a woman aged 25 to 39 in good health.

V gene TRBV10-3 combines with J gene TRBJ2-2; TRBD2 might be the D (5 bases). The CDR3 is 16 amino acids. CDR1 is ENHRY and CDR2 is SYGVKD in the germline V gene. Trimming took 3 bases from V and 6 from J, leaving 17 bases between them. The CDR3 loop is CAISDFEVAGAGELFF. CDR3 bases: TGTGCCATCAGTGATTTTGAAGTCGCGGGCGCCGGGGAGCTGTTTTTT.

CDR3 sequence: CASSSRGGRINYGYTF. CDR3 nucleotide sequence: TGCGCCAGCAGCTCCCGAGGGGGGCGAATCAACTATGGCTACACCTTC. J is TRBJ1-2 and V is TRBV5-1; the D gene is possibly TRBD1 (6 bases). CDR1 is SGHRS and CDR2 is YFSETQ in the germline V gene. V was clipped by 3 bases and J by 2 bases, with 17 bases between them. This CDR3 region has 16 residues.

CDR3 DNA: TGTGCCAGCAGTCCATCGGGACTATCCTACAATGAGCAGTTCTTC. It is translated as CASSPSGLSYNEQFF. The rearrangement links TRBV27 to TRBJ2-1; the match to TRBD2 covers 7 bases. CDR1 is MNHEY, CDR2 SMNVEV, per germline (reference sequence). The CDR3 is made up of 15 amino acids. Germline trimming cut 5 bases from V and 1 base from J; bases unmatched to any gene: 5.

CDR3 sequence (DNA): TGTGCCAGCAGTCTGTCTGTTGGGCTAGCGGGAGCCCTCGAGCAGTACTTC. Encoded protein: CASSLSVGLAGALEQYF. The V and J genes are TRBV13 and TRBJ2-7, with 10 bases identical to TRBD2. The junction had 17 bases not matched to a gene; V was cut back by 6 bases and J by 6 bases. The germline V gene has CDR1 PRHDT and CDR2 FYEKMQ (reference sequence). The CDR3 is 17 amino acids.

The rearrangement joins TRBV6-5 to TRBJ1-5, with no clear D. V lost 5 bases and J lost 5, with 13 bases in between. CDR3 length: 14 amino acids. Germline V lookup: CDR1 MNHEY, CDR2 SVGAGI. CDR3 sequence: CASSLSTGYQPQHF. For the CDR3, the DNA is TGTGCCAGCAGTCTTTCGACGGGATATCAGCCCCAGCATTTT.

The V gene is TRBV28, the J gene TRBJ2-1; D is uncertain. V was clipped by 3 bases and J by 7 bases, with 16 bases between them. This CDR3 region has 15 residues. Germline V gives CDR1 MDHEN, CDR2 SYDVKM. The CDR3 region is CASSFPKMLQNEQFF. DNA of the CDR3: TGTGCCAGCAGTTTCCCAAAGATGCTACAGAATGAGCAGTTCTTC.

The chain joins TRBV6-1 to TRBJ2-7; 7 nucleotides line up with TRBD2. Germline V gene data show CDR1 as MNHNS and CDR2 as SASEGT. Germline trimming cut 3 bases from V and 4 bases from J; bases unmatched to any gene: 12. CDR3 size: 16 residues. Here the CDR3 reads CASSEMGREYGYEQYF. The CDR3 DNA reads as TGTGCCAGCAGTGAGATGGGGCGGGAGTATGGATACGAGCAGTACTTC.

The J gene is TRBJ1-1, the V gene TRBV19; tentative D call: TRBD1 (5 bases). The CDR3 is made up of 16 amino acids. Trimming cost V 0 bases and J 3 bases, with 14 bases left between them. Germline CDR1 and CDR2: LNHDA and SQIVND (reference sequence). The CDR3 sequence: CASSIDRGGKDTEAFF. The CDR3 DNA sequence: TGTGCCAGTAGTATAGATCGCGGGGGAAAGGACACTGAAGCTTTCTTT.

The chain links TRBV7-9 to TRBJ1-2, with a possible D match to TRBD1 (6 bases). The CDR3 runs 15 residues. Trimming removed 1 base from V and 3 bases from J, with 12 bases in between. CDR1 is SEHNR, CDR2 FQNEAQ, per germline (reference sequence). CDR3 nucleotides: TGTGCCAGCAGCTTAGGGACAGCCGGGGACTATGGCTACACCTTC. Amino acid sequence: CASSLGTAGDYGYTF.

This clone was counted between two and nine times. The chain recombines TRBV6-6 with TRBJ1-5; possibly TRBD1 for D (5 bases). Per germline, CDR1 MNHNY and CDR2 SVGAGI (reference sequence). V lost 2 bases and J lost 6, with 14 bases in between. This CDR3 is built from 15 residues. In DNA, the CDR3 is TGTGCCAGCAGTTACGGGCAGGGCCCCCTTCAGCCCCAGCATTTT. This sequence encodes CASSYGQGPLQPQHF.

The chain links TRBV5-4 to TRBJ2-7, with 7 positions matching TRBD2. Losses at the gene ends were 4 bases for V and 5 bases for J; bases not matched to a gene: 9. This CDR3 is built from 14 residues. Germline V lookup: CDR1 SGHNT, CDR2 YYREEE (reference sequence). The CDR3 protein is CASSNRDYEDEQYF. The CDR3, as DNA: TGTGCCAGCAGCAACCGGGACTACGAAGACGAGCAGTACTTC.

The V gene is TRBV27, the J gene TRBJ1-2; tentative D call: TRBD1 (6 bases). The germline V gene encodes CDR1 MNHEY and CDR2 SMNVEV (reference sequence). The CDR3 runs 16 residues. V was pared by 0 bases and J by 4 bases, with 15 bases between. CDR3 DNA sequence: TGTGCCAGCAGTTTATCGCGGAGCAGGGGAAGCTATGGCTACACCTTC. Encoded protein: CASSLSRSRGSYGYTF.

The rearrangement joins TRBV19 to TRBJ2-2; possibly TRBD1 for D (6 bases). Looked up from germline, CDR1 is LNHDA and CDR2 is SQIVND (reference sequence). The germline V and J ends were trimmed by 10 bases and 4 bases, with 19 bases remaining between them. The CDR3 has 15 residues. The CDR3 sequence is CATNHRDLSTGELFF. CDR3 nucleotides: TGTGCCACCAACCACAGGGATCTTAGCACCGGGGAGCTGTTTTTT.

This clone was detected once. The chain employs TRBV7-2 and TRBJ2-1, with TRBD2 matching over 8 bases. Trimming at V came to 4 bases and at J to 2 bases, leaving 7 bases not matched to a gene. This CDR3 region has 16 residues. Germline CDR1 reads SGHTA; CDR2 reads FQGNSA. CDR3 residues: CASSSPGGTTYNEQFF. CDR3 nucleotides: TGTGCCAGCAGCTCGCCGGGGGGGACCACCTACAATGAGCAGTTCTTC.

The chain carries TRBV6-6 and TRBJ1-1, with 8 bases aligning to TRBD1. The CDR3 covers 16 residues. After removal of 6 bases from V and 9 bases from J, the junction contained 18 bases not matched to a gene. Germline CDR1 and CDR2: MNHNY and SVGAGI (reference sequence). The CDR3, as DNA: TGTGCCAGCAGCCCTCGGACAGGGCAACTTCAGCCCCAAGCTTTCTTT. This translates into CASSPRTGQLQPQAFF.